This T cell receptor beta chain is from a study of CD8+CD57+ T cells in acquired aplastic anemia. As for the study in general: On average, sorted CD4+ and CD8+ cells gave around 3 ug of DNA.

Both TCR beta VDJ combination and CDR3 sequence profiling were carried out. Genomic DNA was the template for this profiling. TCRdb re-derived calls from the reads in MiXCR, one entry per CDR3 protein. The sample consists of some 180,000 distinct CDR3 sequences, 50% to 65% of them appearing once. General study points: Patients had around 30 CD8+ CDR3 sequences in common with controls (the shared set).

For sequencing, patients were chosen who had shown expansion of CD8+CD57+ cells by flow cytometry. Patients were untreated when blood was sampled. V gave up 3 bases and J gave up 3 bases; unmatched junction bases: 5. Looked up from germline, CDR1 is SEHNR and CDR2 is FQNEAQ (reference sequence). CDR3 length: 14 amino acids. Note on this clonotype: The antigen remains unidentified.

The chain combines TRBV7-9 with TRBJ2-7; 7 nucleotides match TRBD1. The clonotype comes from a human donor with aplastic anemia. The sample comprised sorted CD4+, CD8+, or CD8+CD57+ T cells (not recorded which) from PBMCs. The CDR3: CASSFRDSGYEQYF. For the CDR3, the DNA is TGTGCCAGCAGCTTCCGGGACAGTGGCTACGAGCAGTACTTC.